A single sample gave rise to the 20 T cell receptor beta chains below, sequenced in a study of response to subunit inactivated influenza vaccine. TCRdb used MiXCR to reprocess the RT-PCR reads, holding one entry per CDR3 protein. This table has 750,000 to 850,000 distinct CDR3 sequences, about a fifth appearing once. The input for sequencing was PBMCs from blood, taken 4 to 6 days after vaccination. These receptors originate from a man in his forties or fifties who received an inactivated influenza vaccine.

The chain links TRBV20-1 to TRBJ2-3; a weak D match, TRBD2 (5 bases). The V gene lost 0 bases and the J gene lost 3 bases, with 10 bases spanning the gap. The CDR3 has 14 residues. Germline V gene sequence: CDR1 DFQATT, CDR2 SNEGSKA (reference sequence). The DNA for the CDR3 is TGCAGTGCTAGAGATAGCGCGGCGACAGATACGCAGTATTTT. Protein: CSARDSAATDTQYF.

The chain joins TRBV21-1 to TRBJ2-5; the D call in the table, TRBD1, was not verified against the DNA. TRBV21-1 is classified as a pseudogene. The CDR3 runs to 16 residues. The DNA of the CDR3 is TGTCCCCACAGCAAATGGAGGGGGGGACAGCCGGAGACCCAGTACTTC. It translates to CPHSKWRGGQPETQYF.

The chain has TRBV20-1 and TRBJ2-3; no firm D call. This CDR3 contains 14 residues. Germline values: CDR1 DFQATT, CDR2 SNEGSKA (reference sequence). V was trimmed by 3 bases and J by 2 bases, leaving 12 bases between them. Here the CDR3 reads CSASLFSPTDTQYF. The CDR3 nucleotides are TGCAGTGCTAGCCTCTTTTCCCCCACAGATACGCAGTATTTT.

The genes are TRBV7-3 and TRBJ2-1, with D uncertain. The CDR3 sequence is 14 residues long. Trimming removed 0 bases from V and 10 bases from J, with 13 bases in between. The germline V gene encodes CDR1 SGHTA and CDR2 FQGTGA. This CDR3 reads CASSLTTRTGEQFF. The CDR3 DNA sequence: TGTGCCAGCAGCTTAACCACGAGGACGGGCGAGCAGTTCTTC. Full variable domain (missing parts from reference TRBV7-3 and TRBJ2-1): GAGVSQTPSNKVTEKGKYVELRCDPISGHTALYWYRQSLGQGPEFLIYFQGTGAADDSGLPNDRFFAVRPEGSVSTLKIQRTERGDSAVYLCASSLTTRTGEQFFGPGTRLTVL.

The chain employs TRBV20-1 and TRBJ1-3; no firm D call. The CDR3 is 16 amino acids. V was cut by 3 bases and J by 0 bases, with 15 bases left in between. The germline V gene encodes CDR1 DFQATT and CDR2 SNEGSKA (reference sequence). CDR3 amino acids: CSASNRYSNSGNTIYF. In nucleotides, the CDR3 is TGCAGTGCTAGTAATCGTTACAGCAACTCTGGAAACACCATATATTTT.

This clonotype was seen a few times. V gene TRBV5-1 combines with J gene TRBJ2-3, with D unresolved. The CDR3 is made up of 14 amino acids. The ends were cut back, 4 bases at V and 4 bases at J, with 13 bases in the middle. Germline CDR1 reads SGHRS; CDR2 reads YFSETQ. CDR3 in DNA: TGCGCCAGCAGCCGGATGGTAGAGGCAGATACGCAGTATTTT. Protein: CASSRMVEADTQYF.

This clonotype was seen a handful of times. The chain is built from TRBV20-1 and TRBJ2-7; D might be TRBD2 (5 bases). CDR3 length: 15 amino acids. The V end was cut by 6 bases, the J end by 1 base, with 19 bases between. Germline lookup yields CDR1 DFQATT and CDR2 SNEGSKA (reference sequence). The CDR3 sequence is CSATYRPGISYEQYF. In nucleotides, the CDR3 is TGCAGTGCGACCTACCGGCCGGGGATATCCTACGAGCAGTACTTC.

CDR3 loop: CASSLASGGGPFGTQYF. The CDR3 DNA reads as TGTGCCAGCAGCTTAGCTAGTGGAGGGGGCCCCTTTGGGACGCAGTATTTT. V usage is TRBV7-9 and J usage is TRBJ2-3; tentative D call: TRBD1 (7 bases). V was trimmed by 0 bases and J by 9 bases, leaving 22 bases between them. The CDR3 has 17 amino acids. Germline V gene sequence: CDR1 SEHNR, CDR2 FQNEAQ (reference sequence).

The chain has TRBV20-1 and TRBJ2-1; 9 positions agree with TRBD2. Trimming cost V 1 base and J 2 bases; bases outside gene matches: 6. The CDR3 is made up of 16 amino acids. Per the germline V gene, CDR1 is DFQATT and CDR2 is SNEGSKA (reference sequence). In DNA, the CDR3 is TGCAGTGCTAGAGGGGCGGGGGGGGCTACCTACAATGAGCAGTTCTTC. Its protein product is CSARGAGGATYNEQFF.

A few counts support this clonotype. This chain joins TRBV24-1 and TRBJ2-4, with 8 bases matching TRBD1. With V trimmed by 4 bases and J by 4 bases, 8 bases remained unmatched. CDR1 is KGHDR, CDR2 SFDVKD, per germline. This CDR3 contains 16 residues. CDR3 nucleotides: TGTGCCACCAGTGAGGCGAGACAGGGGCCTAAAAACATTCAGTACTTC. Its translation: CATSEARQGPKNIQYF.

This clonotype came up many times. The rearrangement joins TRBV20-1 to TRBJ2-1; TRBD2 aligns across 10 bases. The CDR3 is 14 residues long. From germline, CDR1 is DFQATT and CDR2 SNEGSKA (reference sequence). The CDR3 DNA reads TGCAGCCCTAAGGGAGCGGGGGGGATCGCTGAGCAGTTCTTC. This encodes CSPKGAGGIAEQFF.

This rearrangement joins TRBV6-2 or TRBV6-3 to TRBJ1-5, with D perhaps matching TRBD1 (6 bases). The CDR3 has 17 amino acids. Germline values: CDR1 MNHEY, CDR2 SVGEGT. Trimming took off 8 bases at V and 4 bases at J, with 24 bases between the two ends. The CDR3 here is CASSIYPGGTTNQPQHF. In DNA form, the CDR3 reads TGTGCCAGCTCCATCTACCCCGGTGGGACAACGAATCAGCCCCAGCATTTT.

This clonotype was picked up a small number of times. The genes are TRBV30 and TRBJ1-6; D remains ambiguous. The CDR3 extends over 13 amino acids. V dropped 0 bases and J dropped 9 bases, with 9 bases sitting between them. Germline values: CDR1 GTSNPN, CDR2 SVGIG (reference sequence). In nucleotides, the CDR3 is TGTGCCTGGAGTGTAGAGGGTTTTTCACCCCTCCACTTT. Translating gives CAWSVEGFSPLHF.

The V gene is TRBV7-9, the J gene TRBJ1-1, with 8 bases matching TRBD1. Germline V gives CDR1 SEHNR, CDR2 FQNEAQ (reference sequence). V lost 5 bases to trimming and J lost 4 bases; unmatched junction nucleotides: 9. This CDR3 spans 15 amino acids. CDR3 bases: TGTGCCAGCAGCAGCCGGACAGGGATGGTCACTGAAGCTTTCTTT. Translating it yields CASSSRTGMVTEAFF.

The V gene is TRBV29-1, the J gene TRBJ2-7; TRBD2 aligns across 8 bases. Trimming removed 5 bases from V and 4 bases from J; junction bases left unmatched: 7. In germline, CDR1 is SQVTM, CDR2 ANQGSEA. The CDR3 contains 13 residues. The CDR3 here is CSVRGLARYEQYF. CDR3 in DNA: TGCAGCGTTCGCGGACTAGCTCGATACGAGCAGTACTTC.

This clonotype turned up a few times. The rearrangement joins TRBV6-5 to TRBJ2-1; TRBD2 aligns across 7 bases. This CDR3 is 16 amino acids long. The trim removed 2 bases at V and 0 bases at J, leaving 4 bases unmatched. In germline, CDR1 is MNHEY, CDR2 SVGAGI. This chain's CDR3 is CASSYGGRLSYNEQFF. The CDR3, as DNA: TGTGCCAGCAGTTACGGCGGGAGACTCTCCTACAATGAGCAGTTCTTC.

A few counts support this clonotype. The chain links TRBV5-5 to TRBJ2-7; TRBD2 aligns across 8 bases. CDR1 and CDR2 (germline): SGHKS, YYEKEE (reference sequence). The length of the CDR3 is 16 residues. J gave up 0 bases and V 7 bases, and 12 bases lay outside the gene matches. CDR3 in DNA: TGTGCCAGCTCGACCCGGCGACTAGCGCTCTCCTACGAGCAGTACTTC. Translated, it gives CASSTRRLALSYEQYF.

In its sample, this clonotype was seen a few times. This rearrangement joins TRBV24-1 to TRBJ2-1, with a weak D call TRBD2 (6 bases). The CDR3 spans 14 residues. The germline V and J ends were trimmed by 6 bases and 4 bases, with 12 bases remaining between them. The germline V gene encodes CDR1 KGHDR and CDR2 SFDVKD. DNA of the CDR3: TGTGCCACCAGTTCGGAGGGACGATACAATGAGCAGTTCTTC. It is translated as CATSSEGRYNEQFF.

The chain combines TRBV29-1 with TRBJ1-1, with 7 bases matching TRBD1. The CDR3 is 18 amino acids. V was pared by 0 bases and J by 0 bases, with 13 bases of the junction left unmatched. Per germline, CDR1 SQVTM and CDR2 ANQGSEA. The CDR3 loop is CSVEDPSPGGVLNTEAFF. CDR3 coding DNA: TGCAGCGTTGAAGATCCCTCCCCAGGGGGGGTCCTGAACACTGAAGCTTTCTTT.

The DNA for the CDR3 is TGTGCCAGCAGACCCGGGACAGATAATTCACCCCTCCACTTT. Translation: CASRPGTDNSPLHF. The chain has TRBV6-1 and TRBJ1-6; TRBD1 aligns across 7 bases. Unmatched junction bases numbered 4, after V lost 6 bases and J lost 5 bases. This CDR3 comprises 14 residues. Per the germline V gene, CDR1 is MNHNS and CDR2 is SASEGT.